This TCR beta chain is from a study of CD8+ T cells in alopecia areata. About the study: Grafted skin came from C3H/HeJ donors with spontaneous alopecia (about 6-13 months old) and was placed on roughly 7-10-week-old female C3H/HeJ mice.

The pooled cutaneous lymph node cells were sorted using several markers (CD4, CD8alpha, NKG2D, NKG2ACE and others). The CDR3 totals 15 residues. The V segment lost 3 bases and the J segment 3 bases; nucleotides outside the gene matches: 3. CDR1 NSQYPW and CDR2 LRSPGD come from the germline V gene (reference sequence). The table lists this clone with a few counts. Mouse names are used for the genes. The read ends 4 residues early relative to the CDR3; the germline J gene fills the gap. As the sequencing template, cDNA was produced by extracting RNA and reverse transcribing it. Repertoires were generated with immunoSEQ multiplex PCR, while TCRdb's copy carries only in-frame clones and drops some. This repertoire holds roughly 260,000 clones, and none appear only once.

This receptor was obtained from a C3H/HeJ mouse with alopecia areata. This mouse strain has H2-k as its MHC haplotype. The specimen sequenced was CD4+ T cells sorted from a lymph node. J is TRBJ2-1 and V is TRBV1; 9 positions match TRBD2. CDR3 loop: CTCSAAWGGYAEQFF. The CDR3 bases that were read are TGCACCTGCAGTGCGGCCTGGGGGGGCTATGCT.